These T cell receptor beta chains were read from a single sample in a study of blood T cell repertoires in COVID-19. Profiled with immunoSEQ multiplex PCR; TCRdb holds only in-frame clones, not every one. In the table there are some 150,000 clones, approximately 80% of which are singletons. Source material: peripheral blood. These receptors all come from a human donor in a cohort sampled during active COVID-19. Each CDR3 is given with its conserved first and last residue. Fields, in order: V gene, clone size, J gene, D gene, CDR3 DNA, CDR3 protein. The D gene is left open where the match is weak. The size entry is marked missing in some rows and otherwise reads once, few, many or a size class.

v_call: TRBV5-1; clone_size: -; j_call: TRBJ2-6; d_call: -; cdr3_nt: TGCGCCAGCACTCCTGAGCCAGGGGCCAACGTCCTGACTTTC; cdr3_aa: CASTPEPGANVLTF
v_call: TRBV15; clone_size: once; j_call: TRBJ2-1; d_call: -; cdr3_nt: TGTGCCACCAGCAGAGATCTGGCAGAGCAGTTCTTC; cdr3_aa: CATSRDLAEQFF
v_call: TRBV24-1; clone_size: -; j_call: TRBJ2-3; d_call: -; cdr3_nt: TGTGCCACCAGTGACCTCGACCACGCGTGGGGCCATACGCAGTATTTT; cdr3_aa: CATSDLDHAWGHTQYF
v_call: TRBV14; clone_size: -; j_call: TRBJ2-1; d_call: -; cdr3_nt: TGTGCCAGCAGTTGGGGGCTTGAGCAGTTCTTC; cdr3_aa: CASSWGLEQFF
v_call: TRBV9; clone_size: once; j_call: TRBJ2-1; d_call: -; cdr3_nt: TGTGCCAGCACCGGGATCAACGGGAATGAGCAGTTCTTC; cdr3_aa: CASTGINGNEQFF
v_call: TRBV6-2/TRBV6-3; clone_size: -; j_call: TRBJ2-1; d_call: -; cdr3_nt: TGTGCCAGCAGCCACAGTGGTGTGCAGTTCTTC; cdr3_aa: CASSHSGVQFF
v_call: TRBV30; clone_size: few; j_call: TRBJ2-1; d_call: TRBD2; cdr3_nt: TGTGCCTGGAGTGTACTAGGACTAGCGGGAGCGTCGTACAATGAGCAGTTCTTC; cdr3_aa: CAWSVLGLAGASYNEQFF
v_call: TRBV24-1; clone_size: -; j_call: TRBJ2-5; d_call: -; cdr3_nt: TGTGCCACCAGTGACTACGCGGAGACCCAGTACTTC; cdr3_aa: CATSDYAETQYF
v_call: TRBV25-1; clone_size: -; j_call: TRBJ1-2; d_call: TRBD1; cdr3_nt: TGTGCCAGCAGTGAACAGGGGGGCGACTATGGCTACACCTTC; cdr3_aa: CASSEQGGDYGYTF
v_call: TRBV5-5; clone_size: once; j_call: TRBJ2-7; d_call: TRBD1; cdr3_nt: TGTGCCAGCAGCCCTGGGACAGGGGGCCACTACGAGCAGTACTTC; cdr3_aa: CASSPGTGGHYEQYF
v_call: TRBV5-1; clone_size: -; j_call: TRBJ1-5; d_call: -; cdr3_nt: TGCGCCAGCAGCTTGGGAGGGGGGGAGCCCCAGCATTTT; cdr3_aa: CASSLGGGEPQHF
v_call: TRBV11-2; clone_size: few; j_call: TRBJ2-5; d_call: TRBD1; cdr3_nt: TGTGCCAGCAGCTTAGTCCAACCTGGGACAGGACTCCAAGAGACCCAGTACTTC; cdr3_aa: CASSLVQPGTGLQETQYF
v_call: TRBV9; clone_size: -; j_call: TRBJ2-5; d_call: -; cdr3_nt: TGTGCCAGCAGTCCAACAGGCCGCCAAGAGACCCAGTACTTC; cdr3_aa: CASSPTGRQETQYF
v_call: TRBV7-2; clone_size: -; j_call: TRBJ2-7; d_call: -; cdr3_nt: TGTGCCAGCAGCTTAGGACAGGTGAAGGCCTACGAGCAGTACTTC; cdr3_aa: CASSLGQVKAYEQYF
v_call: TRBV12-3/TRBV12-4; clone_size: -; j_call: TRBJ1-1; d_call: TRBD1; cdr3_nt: TGTGCCAGCAGTCCTAGGGGGCCTGAAGCTTTCTTT; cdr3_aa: CASSPRGPEAFF
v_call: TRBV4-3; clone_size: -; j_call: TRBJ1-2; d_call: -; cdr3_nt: TGCGCCAGCAGCCAAGGAGTAGGAGGGGCCTACTATGGCTACACCTTC; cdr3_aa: CASSQGVGGAYYGYTF
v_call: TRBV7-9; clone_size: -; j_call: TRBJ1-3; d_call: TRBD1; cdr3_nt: TGTGCCACCCGACAGGGTATGGTTGGAAACACCATATATTTT; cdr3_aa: CATRQGMVGNTIYF
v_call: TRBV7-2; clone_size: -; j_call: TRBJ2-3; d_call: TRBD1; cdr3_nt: TGTGCCAGCAGCCGCGGGGACAGGGCGTCCACAGATACGCAGTATTTT; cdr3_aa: CASSRGDRASTDTQYF
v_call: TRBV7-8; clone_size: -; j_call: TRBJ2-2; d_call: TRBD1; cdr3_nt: TGTGCCAGCAGCTTAGACCGGCAGGGGGTTGCCGGGGAGCTGTTTTTT; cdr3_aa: CASSLDRQGVAGELFF
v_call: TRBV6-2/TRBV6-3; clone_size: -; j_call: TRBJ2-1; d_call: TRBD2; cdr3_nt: TGTGCCAGCAGTAATTGGACTAGCGGGAACAACAATGAGCAGTTCTTC; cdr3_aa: CASSNWTSGNNNEQFF
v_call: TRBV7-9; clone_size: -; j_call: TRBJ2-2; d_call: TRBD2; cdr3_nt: TGTGCCAGTGTAGCGGGAGGGCGGAACACCGGGGAGCTGTTTTTT; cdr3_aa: CASVAGGRNTGELFF
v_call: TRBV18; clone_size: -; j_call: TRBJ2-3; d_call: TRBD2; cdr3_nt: TGTGCCAGCTCACCAGGCGGGAGGGCCATGGATACGCAGTATTTT; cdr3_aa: CASSPGGRAMDTQYF
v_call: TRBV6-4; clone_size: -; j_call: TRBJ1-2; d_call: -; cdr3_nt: TGTGCCAGCAGCGCACAGGGAGATTATGGCTACACCTTC; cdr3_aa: CASSAQGDYGYTF
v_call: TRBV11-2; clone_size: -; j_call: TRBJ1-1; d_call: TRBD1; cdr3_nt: TGTGCCAGCAGCTTCTTACGGACAGGCACTGAAGCTTTCTTT; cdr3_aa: CASSFLRTGTEAFF
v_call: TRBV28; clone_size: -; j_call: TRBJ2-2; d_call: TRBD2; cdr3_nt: TGTGCCAGCAGTTCCAGCGGGAGTGGCACCGGGGAGCTGTTTTTT; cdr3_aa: CASSSSGSGTGELFF
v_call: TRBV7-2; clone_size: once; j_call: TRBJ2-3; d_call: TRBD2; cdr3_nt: TGTGCCAGCAGCCAAAGGGGGCTAGCGGGAGGAAGCACAGATACGCAGTATTTT; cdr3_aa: CASSQRGLAGGSTDTQYF
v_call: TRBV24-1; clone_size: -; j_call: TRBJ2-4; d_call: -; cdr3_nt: TGTGCCACCAGTGACAACTCTCGGACAGCGGGGATTCAGTACTTC; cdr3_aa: CATSDNSRTAGIQYF
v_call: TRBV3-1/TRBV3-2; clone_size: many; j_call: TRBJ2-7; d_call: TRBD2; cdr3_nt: TGTGCCAGCAGCCGCTCGACTAGCGGGAGCTACGAGCAGTACTTC; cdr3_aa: CASSRSTSGSYEQYF
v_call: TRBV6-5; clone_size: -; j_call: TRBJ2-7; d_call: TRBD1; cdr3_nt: TGTGCCAGCAGCCAAGACCGACAGGGGGGGTACGAGCAGTACTTC; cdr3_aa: CASSQDRQGGYEQYF
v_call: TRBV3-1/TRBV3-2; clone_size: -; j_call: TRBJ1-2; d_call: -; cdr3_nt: TGTGCCAGCAGCCAAGATGGTGCAAGCCTCCGGCGGGGCTACACCTTC; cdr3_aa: CASSQDGASLRRGYTF
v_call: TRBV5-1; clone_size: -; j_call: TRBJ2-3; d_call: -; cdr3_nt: TGCGCCAGCAGCTTGGAGGCTAGCGTTACAGATACGCAGTATTTT; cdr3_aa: CASSLEASVTDTQYF
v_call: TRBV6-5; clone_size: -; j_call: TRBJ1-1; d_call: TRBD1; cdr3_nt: TGTGCCAGCTCAGGACGGTCGACAGGGTTCACTGAAGCTTTCTTT; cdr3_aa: CASSGRSTGFTEAFF
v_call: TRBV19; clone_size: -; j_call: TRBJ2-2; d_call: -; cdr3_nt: TGTGCCAGTAGTACCGCCGCGGAGGTGGTGTTTTTT; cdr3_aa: CASSTAAEVVFF
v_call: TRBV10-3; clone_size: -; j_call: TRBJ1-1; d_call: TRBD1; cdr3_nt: TGTGCCGCCCTGGCGGTCCGACAGGGGGCGCCGGGAGCTTTCTTT; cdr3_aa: CAALAVRQGAPGAFF
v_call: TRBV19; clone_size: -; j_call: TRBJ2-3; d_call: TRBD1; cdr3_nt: TGTGCCAGTAGTACGACAGGGCGTAGCACAGATACGCAGTATTTT; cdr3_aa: CASSTTGRSTDTQYF
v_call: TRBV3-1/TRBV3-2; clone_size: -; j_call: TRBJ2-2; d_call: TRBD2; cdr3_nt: TGTGCCAGCAACTCTTTTAGCGGGAGCACCGGGGAGCTGTTTTTT; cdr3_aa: CASNSFSGSTGELFF
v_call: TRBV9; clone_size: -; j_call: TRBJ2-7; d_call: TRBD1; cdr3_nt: TGTGCCAGCATCCCCGGGACAGGGGAATCCGAGCAGTACTTC; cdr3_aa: CASIPGTGESEQYF
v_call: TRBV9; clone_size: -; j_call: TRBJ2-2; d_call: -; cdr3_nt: TGTGCCAGCAGCGTAGTGGGTCAGAGGGCCGGGGAGCTGTTTTTT; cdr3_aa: CASSVVGQRAGELFF
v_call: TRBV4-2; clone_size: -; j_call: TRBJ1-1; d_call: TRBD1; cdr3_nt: TGTGCCAGCAGCCAAGGTGACAGGGAGAACACTGAAGTTTTCTTT; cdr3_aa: CASSQGDRENTEVFF
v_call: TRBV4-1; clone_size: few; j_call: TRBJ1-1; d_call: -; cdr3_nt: TGCGCCAGCAGCCAAGATCAGGCAGGCGTGAACACTGAAGCTTTCTTT; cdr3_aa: CASSQDQAGVNTEAFF
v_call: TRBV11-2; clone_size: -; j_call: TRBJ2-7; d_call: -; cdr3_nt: TGTGCCAGCAGCACCCACAGGGATGCGTACTTC; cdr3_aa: CASSTHRDAYF
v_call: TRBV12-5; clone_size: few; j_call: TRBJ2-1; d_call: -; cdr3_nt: TGTGCTAGTGGTTTGCTCCTTAACATCCGGGGCAATGAGCAGTTCTTC; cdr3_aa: CASGLLLNIRGNEQFF
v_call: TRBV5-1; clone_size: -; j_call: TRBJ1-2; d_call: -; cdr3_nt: TGCGCCAGCAGCCCGGAGGGAGGGGTGGATGGCTACACCTTC; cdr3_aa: CASSPEGGVDGYTF
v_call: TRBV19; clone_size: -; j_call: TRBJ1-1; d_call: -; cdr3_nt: TGTGCCAGTAGGGGGGCTAACCTACAAGGGGATTTAATGAACACTGAAGCTTTCTTT; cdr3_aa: CASRGANLQGDLMNTEAFF
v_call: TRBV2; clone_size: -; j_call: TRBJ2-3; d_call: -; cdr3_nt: TGTGCCAGCAGTGCCCGGGACTTTGGGGATACGCAGTATTTT; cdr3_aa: CASSARDFGDTQYF
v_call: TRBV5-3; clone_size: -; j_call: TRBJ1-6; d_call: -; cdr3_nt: TGTGCCAGAAGCTTCCCTCTACCCCTCCACTTT; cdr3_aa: CARSFPLPLHF
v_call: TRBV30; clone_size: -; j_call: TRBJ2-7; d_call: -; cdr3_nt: TGTGCCTGGGATACAGGGAACGGGTACGAGCAGTACTTC; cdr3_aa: CAWDTGNGYEQYF
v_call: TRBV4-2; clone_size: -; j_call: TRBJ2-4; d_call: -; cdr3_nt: TGTGCCAGCAGCCGGGGGGGGGCGCGGGAAGGCATTCAGTACTTC; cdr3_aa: CASSRGGAREGIQYF
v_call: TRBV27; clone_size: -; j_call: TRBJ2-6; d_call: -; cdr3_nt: TGTGCCAGCAGCCGCCTAGGCTCTGGGGCCAACGTCCTGACTTTC; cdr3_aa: CASSRLGSGANVLTF
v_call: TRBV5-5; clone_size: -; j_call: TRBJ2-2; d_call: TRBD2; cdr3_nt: TGTGCCAGCTCGCTGGGGAGTAGCGGGAGGACTGGGGAGCTGTTTTTT; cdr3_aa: CASSLGSSGRTGELFF
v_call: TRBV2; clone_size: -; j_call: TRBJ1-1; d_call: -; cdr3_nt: TGTGCCACCGCGGAGTACACTGAAGCTTTCTTT; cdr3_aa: CATAEYTEAFF
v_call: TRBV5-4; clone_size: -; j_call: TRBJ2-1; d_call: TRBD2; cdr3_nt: TGTGCCAGCAGCCGGTCCGGGACTAGGTCCTACAATGAGCAGTTCTTC; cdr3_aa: CASSRSGTRSYNEQFF
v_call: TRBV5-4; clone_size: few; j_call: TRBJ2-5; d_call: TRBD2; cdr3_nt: TGTGCCAGCAGCTTCGGTGGGACTACTTACCAAGAGACCCAGTACTTC; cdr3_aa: CASSFGGTTYQETQYF